The 16 T cell receptor beta chains below come from one sample, sequenced in a study of blood T cell repertoires in COVID-19. The method was immunoSEQ multiplex PCR; TCRdb's version includes in-frame clones alone and lacks a portion of them. This repertoire shows about 160,000 clones, approximately 92% found once; its top ten account for approximately 4.6%. Input material: peripheral blood. Receptors were obtained from a woman between 45 and 65 years old with acute or convalescent COVID-19.

The sample holds one count of this clone. This chain connects TRBV3-1 (or the pseudogene TRBV3-2) to TRBJ2-1; TRBD2 aligns across 13 bases. With V trimmed by 2 bases and J by 5 bases, 3 bases remained unmatched. Germline V gene lookup returns CDR1 LGHDT and CDR2 YNNKEL (reference sequence). This CDR3 contains 16 residues. The CDR3 reads CASSQPGLAGDNEQFF. CDR3 sequence (DNA): TGTGCCAGCAGCCAACCAGGACTAGCGGGGGACAATGAGCAGTTCTTC.

J is TRBJ1-1 and V is TRBV19; 7 bases line up with TRBD1. Germline CDR1 reads LNHDA; CDR2 reads SQIVND (reference sequence). V dropped 4 bases and J dropped 0; count of bases not matched to a gene: 5. The CDR3 has 15 residues. CDR3: CASSKGQFMNTEAFF. The CDR3 bases are TGTGCCAGTAGTAAGGGACAGTTCATGAACACTGAAGCTTTCTTT.

This chain connects TRBV10-3 to TRBJ1-2, with TRBD1 matching over 9 bases. CDR1 and CDR2 (germline): ENHRY, SYGVKD. V gave up 7 bases and J gave up 2 bases; unmatched junction bases: 5. There are 14 residues in the CDR3. The CDR3: CAITRDRENYGYTF. The CDR3 region has the DNA TGTGCCATCACGCGGGACAGGGAGAACTATGGCTACACCTTC.

Only one count was recorded for this clone. The rearrangement joins TRBV19 to TRBJ2-1, with a weak D call TRBD2 (6 bases). Deletions cut 7 bases from V and 1 base from J, with 11 bases between. CDR3 length: 14 residues. CDR1 and CDR2 from the germline V gene are LNHDA and SQIVND (reference sequence). The CDR3 DNA sequence: TGTGCCAGTACTATCGGGAGTTCCTACAATGAGCAGTTCTTC. It codes for CASTIGSSYNEQFF.

V and J are TRBV5-6 and TRBJ1-4, with no clear D. The CDR3 consists of 15 residues. V lost 2 bases and J lost 0, with 8 bases in between. CDR1 and CDR2 from the germline V gene are SGHDT and YYEEEE. CDR3: CASSFRYSTNEKLFF. Written as DNA, the CDR3 is TGTGCCAGCAGCTTCAGGTATTCAACTAATGAAAAACTGTTTTTT.

This clone was seen a single time. The rearrangement joins TRBV7-2 to TRBJ1-2, with TRBD1 identical over 9 bases. There are 15 residues in the CDR3. Trimming at V came to 1 base and at J to 8 bases, leaving 8 bases not matched to a gene. Germline V gives CDR1 SGHTA, CDR2 FQGNSA. Written as DNA, the CDR3 is TGTGCCAGCAGCTTAGGAGGGACAGGGTCTTCGGGCTACACCTTC. As protein: CASSLGGTGSSGYTF.

The V call is TRBV28, the J call TRBJ1-2; D is unclear. This CDR3 is 11 amino acids long. CDR1 and CDR2 from the germline V gene are MDHEN and SYDVKM. Trimming removed 1 base from V and 7 bases from J, with 4 bases in between. The CDR3 DNA reads as TGTGCCAGCAGTTTATCAGGTGGCTACACCTTC. As protein: CASSLSGGYTF.

The chain couples TRBV4-1 to TRBJ2-3; D is possibly TRBD2 (6 bases). The CDR3 is 14 amino acids. Germline loops: CDR1 MGHRA, CDR2 YSYEKL. V was trimmed by 0 bases and J by 9 bases, leaving 13 bases between them. The CDR3 coding sequence is TGCGCCAGCAGCCAAGATTTTGGAGGGGCCACGCAGTATTTT. Translating gives CASSQDFGGATQYF.

The chain carries TRBV28 and TRBJ1-2; 7 positions agree with TRBD1. Germline V CDR1 and CDR2: MDHEN, SYDVKM. Losses at the gene ends were 5 bases for V and 6 bases for J; bases not matched to a gene: 6. The CDR3 spans 13 residues. The CDR3 coding sequence is TGTGCCAGCAGTCCTTTCGACAGGGATGGCTACACCTTC. Residues: CASSPFDRDGYTF.

The chain uses TRBV11-2 and TRBJ2-1; TRBD2 matches 14 bases. V was pared by 3 bases and J by 8 bases, with 6 bases of the junction left unmatched. The CDR3 has 16 amino acids. Germline values: CDR1 SGHAT, CDR2 FQNNGV. CDR3 DNA: TGTGCCAGCAGCTTTCTGACTAGCGGGGGGGTAGATGAGCAGTTCTTC. This gives the protein CASSFLTSGGVDEQFF.

J is TRBJ1-4 and V is TRBV7-8; no clear D gene. This CDR3 has 14 residues. Trimming shortened V by 4 bases and J by 0 bases, and 6 bases separated the two germline ends. Per germline, CDR1 SGHVS and CDR2 FQNEAQ. The CDR3 bases are TGTGCCAGCAGCTCACAAGCAACTAATGAAAAACTGTTTTTT. Protein: CASSSQATNEKLFF.

This clone turned up a few times. This chain uses TRBV19 with TRBJ1-1; no clear D gene. V was cut by 2 bases and J by 1 base, with 5 bases left in between. This CDR3 region has 13 residues. From germline, CDR1 is LNHDA and CDR2 SQIVND (reference sequence). This CDR3 is CASSIQSNTEAFF. CDR3 DNA sequence: TGTGCCAGTAGTATACAGTCGAACACTGAAGCTTTCTTT.

A single count supports this clone. This chain connects TRBV6-5 to TRBJ1-1, with D maybe TRBD1 (5 bases). This CDR3 contains 14 residues. V was shortened by 7 bases and J by 5 bases, with 17 bases between the two germline ends. Germline assignment: CDR1 MNHEY and CDR2 SVGAGI. CDR3 protein: CASTWGGEGTEAFF. The DNA for the CDR3 is TGTGCCAGCACCTGGGGCGGGGAGGGGACTGAAGCTTTCTTT.

This clone was observed a handful of times. The chain combines TRBV11-2 with TRBJ2-1; TRBD2 matches at 7 bases. The CDR3 covers 19 residues. From germline, CDR1 is SGHAT and CDR2 FQNNGV. The V gene end was trimmed by 1 base and the J gene end by 7 bases; junction bases not matched to a gene: 19. CDR3 coding DNA: TGTGCCAGCAGCTTAGTCATAGATCCCTCGGGCGGGAGTAGGAATGAGCAGTTCTTC. It encodes CASSLVIDPSGGSRNEQFF.

The genes are TRBV7-9 and TRBJ1-2; D unresolved. V gave up 1 base and J gave up 1 base, with 10 bases separating them. From germline, CDR1 is SEHNR and CDR2 FQNEAQ (reference sequence). The CDR3 length is 15 residues. CDR3 bases: TGTGCCAGCAGCTTAGGCCCTACTCTTAACTATGGCTACACCTTC. Residues: CASSLGPTLNYGYTF.

This clone was picked up one time. This chain connects TRBV19 to TRBJ1-2; D gene unclear. Trimming took 3 bases from V and 0 from J, leaving 5 bases between them. This CDR3 is built from 13 residues. Germline V lookup: CDR1 LNHDA, CDR2 SQIVND (reference sequence). The CDR3 nucleotides are TGTGCCAGTAGTATCACTCCTAACTATGGCTACACCTTC. This translates into CASSITPNYGYTF.